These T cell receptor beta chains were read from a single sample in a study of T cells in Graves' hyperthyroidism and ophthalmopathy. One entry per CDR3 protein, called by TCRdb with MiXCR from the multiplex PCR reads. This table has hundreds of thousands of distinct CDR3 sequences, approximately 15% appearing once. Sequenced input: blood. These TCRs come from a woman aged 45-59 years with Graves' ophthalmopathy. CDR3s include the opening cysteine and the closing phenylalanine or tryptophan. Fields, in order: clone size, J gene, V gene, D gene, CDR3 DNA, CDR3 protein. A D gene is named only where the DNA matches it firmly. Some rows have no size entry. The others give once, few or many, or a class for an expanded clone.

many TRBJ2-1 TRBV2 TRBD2 TGTGCCAGCTTATACTTAGCGGGAAGCTCCTACAATGAGCAGTTCTTC CASLYLAGSSYNEQFF
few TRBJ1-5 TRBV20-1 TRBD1 TGCAGTGCCTCGGGACAGGGTCCTGTTAGCAATCAGCCCCAGCATTTT CSASGQGPVSNQPQHF
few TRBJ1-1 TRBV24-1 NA TGTGCCACCAGTGAGGGGGGTGAAACTGAAGCTTTCTTT CATSEGGETEAFF
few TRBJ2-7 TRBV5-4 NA TGTGCCAGCAGCTGGGGGGGCAGCGAGCAGTACTTC CASSWGGSEQYF
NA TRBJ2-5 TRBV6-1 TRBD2 TGTGCCAGCAGTGAGAGCGGGACCCTTCAAGAGACCCAGTACTTC CASSESGTLQETQYF
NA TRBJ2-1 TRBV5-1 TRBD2 TGCGCCAGCAGCTTACCCCTAGCGGGAGGGGTTGAGCAGTTCTTC CASSLPLAGGVEQFF
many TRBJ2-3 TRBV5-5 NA TGTGCCAGCAGCCGTAAGGCGTCAGGGCGGAACACAGATACGCAGTATTTT CASSRKASGRNTDTQYF
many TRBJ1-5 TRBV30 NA TGTGCCTGGAGTGGACCGCTGCCCCGACTGAATCAGCCCCAGCATTTT CAWSGPLPRLNQPQHF
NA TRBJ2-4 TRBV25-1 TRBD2 TGTGCCAGCAGTGACACTAGCGGGAAGGCCAAAAACATTCAGTACTTC CASSDTSGKAKNIQYF
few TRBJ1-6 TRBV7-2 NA TGTGCCAGCAGCTTAAAAAAAGACGCCGGGACCTCCAATTCACCCCTCCACTTT CASSLKKDAGTSNSPLHF
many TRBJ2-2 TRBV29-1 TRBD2 TGCAGCGGGGAAGCGGGAGATGGGTCCGGGGAGCTGTTTTTT CSGEAGDGSGELFF
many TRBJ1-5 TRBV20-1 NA TGCAGTGCTACTCAAGGGGAACAGCCCCAGCATTTT CSATQGEQPQHF
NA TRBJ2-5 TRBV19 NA TGTGCCAGTAGTATCTCTACAACCCAAGAGACCCAGTACTTC CASSISTTQETQYF
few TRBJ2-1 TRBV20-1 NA TGCAGTGCTAGCTCCCCCAACGGAAATGAGCAGTTCTTC CSASSPNGNEQFF
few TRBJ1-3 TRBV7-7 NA TGTGCTAGCAGCTTGAGCACCTCTGGAAACACCATATATTTT CASSLSTSGNTIYF
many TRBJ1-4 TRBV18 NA TGTGCCAGCTCACTAGGGGGAAAACTGTTTTTT CASSLGGKLFF
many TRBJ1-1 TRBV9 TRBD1 TGTGCCAGCAGCGGTCAACAGGGGCCAAAACCGAACACTGAAGCTTTCTTT CASSGQQGPKPNTEAFF
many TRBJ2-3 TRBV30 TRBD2 TGTGCCTGGAGCGCCGGGACTAGAAGTGCGCAGTATTTT CAWSAGTRSAQYF
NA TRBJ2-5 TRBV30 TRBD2 TGTGCCTGGAGCGCTGGGACTAGCGGGAGTGAGACCCAGTACTTC CAWSAGTSGSETQYF
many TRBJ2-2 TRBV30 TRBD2 TGTGCCTGGAGTGTATGGGCTAGCGGGAGGAACACCGGGGAGCTGTTTTTT CAWSVWASGRNTGELFF
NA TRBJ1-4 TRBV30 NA TGTGCCTGGAGTGTAGGGGCAGTACGTGAAAAACTGTTTTTT CAWSVGAVREKLFF
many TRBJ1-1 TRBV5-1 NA TGCGCCAGCAGATACACTGGAACAGGGCTGGGGAACACTGAAGCTTTCTTT CASRYTGTGLGNTEAFF
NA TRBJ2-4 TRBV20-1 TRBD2 TGCAGTGCTACTTTAGCGGGTTGGGCCAAAAACATTCAGTACTTC CSATLAGWAKNIQYF
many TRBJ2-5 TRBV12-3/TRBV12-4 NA TGTGCCAGCAGCCCAGGGAGGATCTCAGGGGGGAAAGAGACCCAGTACTTC CASSPGRISGGKETQYF
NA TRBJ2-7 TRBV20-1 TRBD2 TGCAGTGCTAGAGACAGGACTAGCGGGAGTATCTACGAGCAGTACTTC CSARDRTSGSIYEQYF
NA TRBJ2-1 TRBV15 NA TGTGCCACCAGCAACTCCCGGGCCGGGCATGAGCAGTTCTTC CATSNSRAGHEQFF
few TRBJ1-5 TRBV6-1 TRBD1 TGTGCCAGCAGTTCCCCGGACAGGGGTCAGCCCCAGCATTTT CASSSPDRGQPQHF
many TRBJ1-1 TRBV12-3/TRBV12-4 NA TGTGCCAGCAGTTTCTCTGCCGGGCAGAACACTGAAGCTTTCTTT CASSFSAGQNTEAFF
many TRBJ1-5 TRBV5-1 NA TGCGCCAGCAGCCCCTCTCCTACTGGCAATCAGCCCCAGCATTTT CASSPSPTGNQPQHF